This is a list of T cell receptor beta chains from one sample in a study of blood T cell repertoires in COVID-19. Sequencing used immunoSEQ multiplex PCR; TCRdb keeps in-frame clones, though not all of them. The table has approximately 74,000 clones, around 88% seen once. Sequenced sample: peripheral blood. These receptors all come from a woman aged 80 or over with active or convalescent COVID-19. Both conserved end residues are part of each CDR3. D genes are given only for firm matches. Not every row has a clone size; where given, it reads once, few, many or a size class.

TRBD2	TRBV19	TRBJ2-1	NA	CASSILAGGGNEQFF	TGTGCCAGTAGTATTTTAGCGGGAGGGGGGAATGAGCAGTTCTTC
TRBD2	TRBV5-8	TRBJ2-1	once	CASSLLAVPYNEQFF	TGTGCCAGCAGCTTACTAGCGGTCCCCTACAATGAGCAGTTCTTC
TRBD2	TRBV6-6	TRBJ2-7	NA	CASSRGTEGLAGVEQYF	TGTGCCAGCAGTCGCGGAACCGAAGGACTAGCGGGAGTCGAGCAGTACTTC
TRBD1	TRBV2	TRBJ1-1	few	CASRTGDRKNTEAFF	TGTGCCAGCAGAACAGGGGATCGTAAGAACACTGAAGCTTTCTTT
NA	TRBV24-1	TRBJ1-2	NA	CATSDAGILPGYTF	TGTGCCACCAGTGATGCCGGGATCTTACCTGGCTACACCTTC
TRBD1	TRBV9	TRBJ2-6	once	CASSVAGQSSGANVLTF	TGTGCCAGCAGCGTAGCGGGACAGAGCTCTGGGGCCAACGTCCTGACTTTC
NA	TRBV11-3	TRBJ2-1	NA	CASSLDPVLPNEQFF	TGTGCCAGCAGCTTAGATCCGGTCTTACCCAATGAGCAGTTCTTC
NA	TRBV11-2	TRBJ2-5	NA	CASSLAGETQYF	TGTGCCAGCAGCTTAGCCGGGGAGACCCAGTACTTC
TRBD2	TRBV9	TRBJ2-5	NA	CASSVGLAGRGVETQYF	TGTGCCAGCAGCGTAGGACTAGCGGGGCGCGGGGTGGAGACCCAGTACTTC
NA	TRBV10-3	TRBJ1-5	NA	CAISESLGPPQHF	TGTGCCATCAGTGAGTCTCTTGGGCCGCCCCAGCATTTT
NA	TRBV7-2	TRBJ1-2	NA	CASSPGAPAYYGYTF	TGTGCCAGCAGCCCGGGAGCACCAGCCTACTATGGCTACACCTTC
NA	TRBV12-3/TRBV12-4	TRBJ1-1	NA	CASSLKANTEAFF	TGTGCCAGCAGTTTGAAAGCGAACACTGAAGCTTTCTTT
NA	TRBV5-4	TRBJ1-1	NA	CASSLGGFRSANTEAFF	TGTGCCAGCAGCCTTGGGGGGTTCAGAAGCGCGAACACTGAAGCTTTCTTT
NA	TRBV5-1	TRBJ2-1	NA	CASSYRPASSYNEQFF	TGCGCCAGCAGCTACCGTCCGGCTAGCTCCTACAATGAGCAGTTCTTC
TRBD1	TRBV7-9	TRBJ2-2	NA	CASSGKRQGAGELFF	TGTGCCAGCAGCGGAAAGAGACAGGGGGCCGGGGAGCTGTTTTTT
TRBD2	TRBV2	TRBJ2-7	NA	CASKTSVLYEQYF	TGTGCCAGCAAAACTAGCGTCCTCTACGAGCAGTACTTC
NA	TRBV7-2	TRBJ2-2	once	CASTRWTFGVANTGELFF	TGTGCCAGCACCCGGTGGACTTTCGGTGTGGCGAACACCGGGGAGCTGTTTTTT
TRBD1	TRBV5-1	TRBJ1-1	NA	CASSLRGSGQGNTEAFF	TGCGCCAGCAGCTTGAGGGGATCGGGACAGGGAAACACTGAAGCTTTCTTT
TRBD1	TRBV7-9	TRBJ2-5	once	CASSSAGTGEAETQYF	TGTGCCAGCAGCTCTGCTGGGACAGGGGAAGCAGAGACCCAGTACTTC
TRBD2	TRBV4-3	TRBJ2-1	NA	CASSQGASGFAYNEQFF	TGCGCCAGCAGCCAAGGGGCTAGCGGATTCGCCTACAATGAGCAGTTCTTC
TRBD2	TRBV6-2/TRBV6-3	TRBJ2-7	NA	CASSFSGGRSYEQYF	TGTGCCAGCAGTTTTAGCGGGGGTAGGTCCTACGAGCAGTACTTC
TRBD2	TRBV20-1	TRBJ2-5	NA	CSASSGSWETQYF	TGCAGTGCGAGTAGCGGGAGCTGGGAGACCCAGTACTTC
NA	TRBV6-2/TRBV6-3	TRBJ1-4	few	CASSSTWAGTNGKLFF	TGTGCCAGCAGCTCGACCTGGGCCGGAACCAACGGAAAACTGTTTTTT
TRBD2	TRBV10-3	TRBJ2-7	NA	CAISDNPGLGSYEQYF	TGTGCCATCAGTGATAACCCGGGACTAGGCTCCTACGAGCAGTACTTC
TRBD1	TRBV6-2/TRBV6-3	TRBJ1-5	NA	CASSYQGAPHNQPQHF	TGTGCCAGCAGTTACCAGGGGGCACCCCACAATCAGCCCCAGCATTTT
NA	TRBV2	TRBJ1-2	NA	CASSEVRGAGYTF	TGTGCCAGCAGTGAAGTCAGGGGAGCGGGCTACACCTTC
NA	TRBV27	TRBJ1-4	NA	CASSFPRATNEKLFF	TGTGCCAGCAGTTTCCCCAGGGCAACTAATGAAAAACTGTTTTTT
NA	TRBV7-2	TRBJ2-3	NA	CASSPGTDTDTQYF	TGTGCCAGCAGCCCAGGGACTGACACAGATACGCAGTATTTT
TRBD1	TRBV4-3	TRBJ1-2	NA	CASSQTTLGTGVAGYTF	TGCGCCAGCAGTCAGACTACCCTGGGGACAGGGGTAGCGGGCTACACCTTC
TRBD1	TRBV5-1	TRBJ1-1	few	CASSLMGQGGNTEAFF	TGCGCCAGCAGCTTGATGGGACAGGGAGGCAACACTGAAGCTTTCTTT
TRBD2	TRBV7-2	TRBJ2-1	NA	CASSLGLAVGNEQFF	TGTGCCAGCAGCTTAGGACTAGCGGTTGGCAATGAGCAGTTCTTC
NA	TRBV11-3	TRBJ1-2	NA	CATFATGGGYTF	TGTGCCACCTTCGCGACAGGCGGCGGCTACACCTTC
NA	TRBV2	TRBJ1-6	NA	CASSATTWRSPLHF	TGTGCCAGCAGTGCCACTACCTGGCGTTCACCCCTCCACTTT
NA	TRBV6-1	TRBJ2-7	once	CASANSYEQYF	TGTGCCAGCGCGAACTCCTACGAGCAGTACTTC
NA	TRBV25-1	TRBJ2-3	NA	CASSDPLRDTQYF	TGTGCCAGCAGTGACCCCCTCAGAGATACGCAGTATTTT
NA	TRBV19	TRBJ1-6	NA	CASSISVGQGRNSPLHF	TGTGCCAGTAGTATAAGTGTAGGGCAGGGGAGAAATTCACCCCTCCACTTT
TRBD2	TRBV24-1	TRBJ2-1	NA	CATSDRRGAGEQFF	TGTGCCACCAGTGATCGGCGGGGGGCGGGTGAGCAGTTCTTC
NA	TRBV18	TRBJ2-5	NA	CASSPGQQETQYF	TGTGCCAGCTCACCAGGGCAGCAAGAGACCCAGTACTTC
TRBD1	TRBV13	TRBJ1-6	NA	CASSLRTGGHNSPLHF	TGTGCCAGCAGCCTACGGACAGGGGGCCATAATTCACCCCTCCACTTT
NA	TRBV19	TRBJ2-3	NA	CASSIRQGPDTQYF	TGTGCCAGTAGTATTCGGCAGGGCCCAGATACGCAGTATTTT
TRBD2	TRBV9	TRBJ2-1	NA	CASSVEGSGRTSYNEQFF	TGTGCCAGCAGCGTAGAAGGTAGCGGGAGGACCTCCTACAATGAGCAGTTCTTC
NA	TRBV7-8	TRBJ2-1	NA	CATNRENEQFF	TGTGCCACTAACCGGGAGAATGAGCAGTTCTTC
TRBD1	TRBV18	TRBJ1-5	few	CASSKDRDQPQHF	TGTGCCAGCTCCAAAGACAGGGATCAGCCCCAGCATTTT
TRBD1	TRBV3-1/TRBV3-2	TRBJ2-7	once	CASSHELGTGTYEQYF	TGTGCCAGCAGCCACGAACTCGGGACAGGTACCTACGAGCAGTACTTC
NA	TRBV19	TRBJ2-1	once	CASTKGVNNEQFF	TGTGCCAGTACCAAAGGGGTCAACAATGAGCAGTTCTTC
NA	TRBV5-1	TRBJ2-7	NA	CASKEPEGVKYF	TGCGCCAGCAAGGAACCAGAGGGCGTTAAGTACTTC